These 14 T cell receptor beta chains originate from one sample sequenced in a study of neoadjuvant anti-PD-1 for oral cavity cancer. Generated by immunoSEQ multiplex PCR, the TCRdb table keeps only in-frame clones and is missing some. Among some 15,000 clones listed, around 69% were seen once. The material was PBMCs, obtained before nivolumab (anti-PD-1) treatment. These receptor sequences come from a person aged 40 to 85 with oral cavity squamous cell carcinoma.

The V call is TRBV11-3, the J call TRBJ1-3; possibly TRBD1 for D (6 bases). The CDR3 spans 16 residues. Trimming stripped 1 base from V and 2 bases from J, with 12 bases between. Germline V gene lookup returns CDR1 SGHNT and CDR2 YENEEA. CDR3 sequence: CASSLGAGVPGNTIYF. The CDR3 DNA reads as TGTGCCAGCAGCTTAGGCGCAGGGGTCCCTGGAAACACCATATATTTT. The full variable domain, completed using reference TRBV11-3 and TRBJ1-3, is EAGVVQSPRYKIIEKKQPVAFWCNPISGHNTLYWYLQNLGQGPELLIRYENEEAVDDSQLPKDRFSAERLKGVDSTLKIQPAELGDSAVYLCASSLGAGVPGNTIYFGEGSWLTVV.

This sequence joins TRBV27 and TRBJ1-6; tentative D call: TRBD1 (6 bases). Germline V gives CDR1 MNHEY, CDR2 SMNVEV (reference sequence). With 3 bases removed from V and 7 bases from J, the gap between germline ends came to 13 bases. There are 15 residues in the CDR3. CDR3 in amino acids: CASSLIQGGNSPLHF. The CDR3 bases are TGTGCCAGCAGTTTGATACAGGGTGGGAATTCACCCCTCCACTTT.

The CDR3 loop is CASSMGAGMNTEAFF. The CDR3 coding sequence is TGTGCCAGTAGTATGGGGGCAGGTATGAACACTGAAGCTTTCTTT. The chain carries TRBV19 and TRBJ1-1; D possibly corresponds to TRBD1 (6 bases). The V gene's germline CDR1 is LNHDA and CDR2 SQIVND (reference sequence). The CDR3 has 15 amino acids. V lost 3 bases and J lost 0, with 11 bases in between.

This clone was seen more than once but under ten times. The chain links TRBV25-1 to TRBJ2-7; D possibly matches TRBD1 or TRBD2 (5 bases each). The CDR3 has 12 amino acids. Trimming left V 6 bases short and J 3 bases short, with 9 bases between. CDR1 is MGHDK and CDR2 is SYGVNS in the germline V gene. This CDR3 is CASSRGGYEQYF. CDR3 sequence (DNA): TGTGCCAGCAGCCGTGGGGGCTACGAGCAGTACTTC.

This rearrangement joins TRBV5-5 to TRBJ2-1, with 8 nucleotides matching TRBD1. The CDR3 covers 15 residues. CDR1 and CDR2 from the germline V gene are SGHKS and YYEKEE (reference sequence). With V trimmed by 1 base and J by 4 bases, 4 bases remained unmatched. CDR3 sequence reads: CASSLPGTGYNEQFF. CDR3 in DNA: TGTGCCAGCAGCTTGCCCGGGACAGGTTACAATGAGCAGTTCTTC. The full variable domain, completed using reference TRBV5-5 and TRBJ2-1, is DAGVTQSPTHLIKTRGQQVTLRCSPISGHKSVSWYQQVLGQGPQFIFQYYEKEERGRGNFPDRFSARQFPNYSSELNVNALLLGDSALYLCASSLPGTGYNEQFFGPGTRLTVL.

This clone was detected a few times. The chain uses TRBV18 and TRBJ1-1; 9 nucleotides line up with TRBD1. This CDR3 has 16 amino acids. Germline V lookup: CDR1 KGHSH, CDR2 LQKENI. J lost 1 base, V lost 1 base, and 4 bases had no gene match. CDR3 sequence reads: CASSPLDRGPNTEAFF. The CDR3 DNA follows: TGTGCCAGCTCACCACTGGACAGGGGCCCGAACACTGAAGCTTTCTTT.

The V call is TRBV6-1, the J call TRBJ1-2; no definite D call. This CDR3 is 13 amino acids long. The germline V gene encodes CDR1 MNHNS and CDR2 SASEGT. V was pared by 7 bases and J by 3 bases, with 12 bases between. The CDR3 DNA is TGTGCCAGCACGGACGGGCTATACTATGGCTACACCTTC. Translation: CASTDGLYYGYTF.

The rearrangement uses TRBV6-5 and TRBJ1-4; 8 bases line up with TRBD1. Germline loops: CDR1 MNHEY, CDR2 SVGAGI. This CDR3 is 15 amino acids long. The V segment lost 5 bases and the J segment 8 bases; nucleotides outside the gene matches: 10. The CDR3 here is CASSPRGQGEEKLFF. CDR3 nucleotide sequence: TGTGCCAGCAGTCCCCGCGGACAGGGAGAAGAAAAACTGTTTTTT.

The chain links TRBV11-2 to TRBJ2-7; D is unclear. The CDR3 is 15 residues long. From germline, CDR1 is SGHAT and CDR2 FQNNGV. The germline V and J ends were trimmed by 0 bases and 4 bases, with 13 bases remaining between them. The CDR3 region is CASSLDPPGGYEQYF. CDR3 in DNA: TGTGCCAGCAGCTTAGACCCCCCCGGTGGGTACGAGCAGTACTTC. The whole variable domain, remainder taken from reference TRBV11-2 and TRBJ2-7, is EAGVAQSPRYKIIEKRQSVAFWCNPISGHATLYWYQQILGQGPKLLIQFQNNGVVDDSQLPKDRFSAERLKGVDSTLKIQPAKLEDSAVYLCASSLDPPGGYEQYFGPGTRLTVT.

This clone was counted between two and nine times. The rearrangement links TRBV2 to TRBJ1-2; 10 nucleotides match TRBD1. This CDR3 has 15 amino acids. J lost 8 bases, V lost 0 bases, and 6 bases had no gene match. Germline V gene lookup returns CDR1 SNHLY and CDR2 FYNNEI. CDR3 in DNA: TGTGCCAGCAGTGAAGCTTGGGGGACAGGGGACGGCTACACCTTC. Protein product: CASSEAWGTGDGYTF.

This chain uses TRBV5-5 with TRBJ2-7; 8 bases line up with TRBD1. Germline CDR1 reads SGHKS; CDR2 reads YYEKEE (reference sequence). The CDR3 totals 13 residues. With 3 bases clipped from V and 3 bases from J, the junction kept 2 bases outside the gene matches. The CDR3, as DNA: TGTGCCAGCAGCTATGACAGGGGCTACGAGCAGTACTTC. This translates into CASSYDRGYEQYF.

The V call is TRBV7-8, the J call TRBJ2-3; 11 nucleotides line up with TRBD1. Looked up from germline, CDR1 is SGHVS and CDR2 is FQNEAQ. This CDR3 contains 16 residues. Germline trimming cut 5 bases from V and 4 bases from J; bases unmatched to any gene: 8. CDR3 loop: CASSQDRGRVADTQYF. The CDR3 bases are TGTGCCAGCAGCCAGGACAGGGGGCGCGTCGCAGATACGCAGTATTTT.

V and J are TRBV6-6 and TRBJ1-5; possibly TRBD1 for D (5 bases). Looked up from germline, CDR1 is MNHNY and CDR2 is SVGAGI (reference sequence). CDR3 length: 12 residues. V was trimmed by 6 bases and J by 5 bases, leaving 8 bases between them. The CDR3 region is CASRQTDQPQHF. For the CDR3, the DNA is TGTGCCAGCAGACAGACAGATCAGCCCCAGCATTTT.

The CDR3, as DNA: TGTGCCAGCAGCCGAATGAGGGCCCCGACAGATACGCAGTATTTT. This translates into CASSRMRAPTDTQYF. This chain links TRBV6-1 with TRBJ2-3; TRBD2 is a possible D gene (5 bases). Trimming took off 6 bases at V and 3 bases at J, with 16 bases between the two ends. The CDR3 contains 15 residues. The germline gives CDR1 MNHNS, CDR2 SASEGT.